This is a list of T cell receptor beta chains from one sample in a study of T cell responses to AZD1222 COVID-19 vaccine. Only in-frame clones appear in the TCRdb table, and some are missing; sequencing was by immunoSEQ multiplex PCR. The data show 95,000 to 100,000 clones, roughly 86% seen once. The material was peripheral blood, obtained 28 days after the second AZD1222 dose. Receptors originate from an adult who received the AZD1222 COVID-19 vaccine. Each CDR3 is given with its conserved first and last residue.

TRBJ2-2,TRBV21-1,CASSKVTRRLAGGPSTGELFF
TRBJ1-3,TRBV5-1,CASSLGQLGNTIYF
TRBJ2-1,TRBV10-3,CAIRGREDNEQFF
TRBJ2-5,TRBV28,CASNGDSKETQYF
TRBJ2-7,TRBV3-1/TRBV3-2,CASSLGFGQGANRYEQYF
TRBJ1-5,TRBV6-5,CASQYRGDGQPQHF
TRBJ1-2,TRBV27,CASTPTGSNGYTF
TRBJ1-4,TRBV28,CASSFQGGNEKLFF
TRBJ1-3,TRBV11-3,CATARQQSSGNTIYF
TRBJ2-4,TRBV11-2,CASSPGTGRKNIQYF
TRBJ2-7,TRBV6-5,CASSPEGGGRARKYF
TRBJ2-1,TRBV28,CASRGGTSAYNEQFF
TRBJ1-5,TRBV15,CATTGQGYQPQHF
TRBJ2-2,TRBV5-1,CASSVSGSSTGELFF
TRBJ1-1,TRBV4-1,CASSQGLTHNTEAFF
TRBJ2-3,TRBV6-5,CASSYSVAETQYF
TRBJ2-7,TRBV2,CASSPLAGTTYEQYF
TRBJ1-5,TRBV6-5,CASSRGQGHQPQHF
TRBJ1-2,TRBV4-1,CASSQAPGQGDGYTF
TRBJ2-5,TRBV4-1,CASTRLAGEVRETQYF
TRBJ2-2,TRBV4-1,CASSQDVGGSRTGELFF
TRBJ1-4,TRBV12-3/TRBV12-4,CASRQDTNEKLFF
TRBJ2-7,TRBV10-3,CAISKTSGTQISYEQYF
TRBJ2-1,TRBV6-5,CASSAGGTYNEQFF
TRBJ2-1,TRBV11-3,CASSWGVGDTTYNEQFF
TRBJ2-7,TRBV11-1,CASSLVAARNYEQYF
TRBJ2-7,TRBV6-5,CASSYSQGMAEKQYF
TRBJ2-1,TRBV7-9,CASSFDASWAGSYNEQFF
TRBJ1-1,TRBV5-5,CASSLAPGQGIPGNTEAFF
TRBJ1-1,TRBV19,CASSIAFDRAAPNTEAFF
TRBJ2-7,TRBV7-2,CASSLVSTGGSYEQYF
TRBJ1-3,TRBV19,CASTRDRGNTIYF
TRBJ2-7,TRBV5-4,CASSPIRGEQYF
TRBJ1-6,TRBV11-2,CASSPSGRGSPLHF
TRBJ2-5,TRBV6-5,CASSYLRSQETQYF
TRBJ1-5,TRBV27,CASSFRNSNQPQHF
TRBJ1-4,TRBV9,CASSPTHMGQGEKLFF
TRBJ1-1,TRBV10-3,CAISDPFRDTEAFF
TRBJ1-3,TRBV7-9,CASSLGGGLTGNTIYF
TRBJ2-2,TRBV11-2,CASSLKSPDPANTGELFF
TRBJ2-7,TRBV5-4,CASSLGLEWEQYF
TRBJ1-6,TRBV21-1,CASSKKFGGGNSPLHF
TRBJ2-2,TRBV10-3,CATHRGQGDTGELFF
TRBJ1-4,TRBV7-2,CASSPDSHEKLFF
TRBJ2-3,TRBV7-2,CASSLGQSTDTQYF
TRBJ2-3,TRBV3-1/TRBV3-2,CASSQASFADTQYF
TRBJ2-6,TRBV6-1,CASSEQDSSGANVLTF
TRBJ1-4,TRBV28,CASSLRTGRTNEKLFF
TRBJ1-1,TRBV5-1,CASSSRQGSTEAFF
TRBJ1-2,TRBV5-6,CASSPGTGGDYGYTF
TRBJ2-3,TRBV5-4,CASSFLRGSTDTQYF
TRBJ2-7,TRBV6-5,CASSYGTATGEQYF
TRBJ1-5,TRBV4-1,CASSQQTMGNQPQHF
TRBJ1-2,TRBV24-1,CATSDASGPPYGYTF
TRBJ2-1,TRBV6-6,CASREMLTAYNEQFF